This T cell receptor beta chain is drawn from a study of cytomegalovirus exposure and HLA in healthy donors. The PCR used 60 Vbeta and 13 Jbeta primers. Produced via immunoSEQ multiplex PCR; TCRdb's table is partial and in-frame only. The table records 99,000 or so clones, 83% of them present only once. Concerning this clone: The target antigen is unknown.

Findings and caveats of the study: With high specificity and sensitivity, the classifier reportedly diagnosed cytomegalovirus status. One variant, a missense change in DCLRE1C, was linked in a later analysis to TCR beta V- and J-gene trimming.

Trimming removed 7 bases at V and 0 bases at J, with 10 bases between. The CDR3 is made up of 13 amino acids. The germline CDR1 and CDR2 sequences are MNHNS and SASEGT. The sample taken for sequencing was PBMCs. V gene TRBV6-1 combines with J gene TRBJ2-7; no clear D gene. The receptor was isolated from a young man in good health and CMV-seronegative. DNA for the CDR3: TGTGCCAGCACTGGCGGAGCCTCCTACGAGCAGTACTTC. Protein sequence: CASTGGASYEQYF.